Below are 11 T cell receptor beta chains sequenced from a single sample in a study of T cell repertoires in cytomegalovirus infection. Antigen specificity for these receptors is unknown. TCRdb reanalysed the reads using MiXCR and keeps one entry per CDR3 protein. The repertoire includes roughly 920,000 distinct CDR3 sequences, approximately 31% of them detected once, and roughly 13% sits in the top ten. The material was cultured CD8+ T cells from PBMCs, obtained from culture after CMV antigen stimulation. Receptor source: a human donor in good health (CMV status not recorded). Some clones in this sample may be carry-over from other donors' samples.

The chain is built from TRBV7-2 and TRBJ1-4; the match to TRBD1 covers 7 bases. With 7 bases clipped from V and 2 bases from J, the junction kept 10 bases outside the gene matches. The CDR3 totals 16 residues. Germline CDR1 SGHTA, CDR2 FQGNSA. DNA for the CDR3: TGTGCCAGCAAGAGGGACAGCCGTAGGACTAATGAAAAACTGTTTTTT. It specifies CASKRDSRRTNEKLFF.

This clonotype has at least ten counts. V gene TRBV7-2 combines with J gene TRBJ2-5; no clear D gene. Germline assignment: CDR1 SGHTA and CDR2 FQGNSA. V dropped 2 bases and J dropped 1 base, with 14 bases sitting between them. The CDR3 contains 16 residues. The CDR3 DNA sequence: TGTGCCAGCAGCTTATACAAGGCCCCATCCCAAGAGACCCAGTACTTC. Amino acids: CASSLYKAPSQETQYF.

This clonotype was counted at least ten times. The CDR3 DNA reads TGTGCCAGCAGCCACCGGGACTCTCTCAATGAGGAGACCCAGTACTTC. Protein sequence: CASSHRDSLNEETQYF. The V and J genes are TRBV7-8 and TRBJ2-5; tentatively, D is TRBD2 (6 bases). Deletions cut 5 bases from V and 5 bases from J, with 21 bases between. CDR1 and CDR2 (germline): SGHVS, FQNEAQ. The CDR3 runs 16 residues.

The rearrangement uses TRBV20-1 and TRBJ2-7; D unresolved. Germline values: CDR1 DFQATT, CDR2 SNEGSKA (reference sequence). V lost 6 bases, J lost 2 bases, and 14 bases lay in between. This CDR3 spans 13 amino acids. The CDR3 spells CSAGYRLTYEQYF. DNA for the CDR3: TGCAGTGCCGGATACCGGTTAACCTACGAGCAGTACTTC.

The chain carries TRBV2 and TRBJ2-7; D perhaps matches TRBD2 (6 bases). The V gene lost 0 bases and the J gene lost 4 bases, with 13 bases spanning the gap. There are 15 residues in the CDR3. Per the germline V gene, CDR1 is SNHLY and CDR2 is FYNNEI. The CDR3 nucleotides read TGTGCCAGCAGTGAAGCTAGCAGGGCGGGATACGAGCAGTACTTC. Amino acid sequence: CASSEASRAGYEQYF.

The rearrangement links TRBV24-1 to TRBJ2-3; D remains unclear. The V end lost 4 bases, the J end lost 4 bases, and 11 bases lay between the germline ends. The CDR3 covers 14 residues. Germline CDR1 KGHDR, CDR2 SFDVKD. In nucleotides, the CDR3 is TGTGCCACCAGTGAGCCTACAGTTGCAGATACGCAGTATTTT. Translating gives CATSEPTVADTQYF.

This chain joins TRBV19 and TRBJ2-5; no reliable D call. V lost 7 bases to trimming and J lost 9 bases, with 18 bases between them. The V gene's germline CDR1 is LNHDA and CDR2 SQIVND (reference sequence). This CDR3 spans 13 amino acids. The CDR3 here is CASTTHSAKAQYF. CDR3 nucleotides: TGTGCCAGTACCACGCACAGCGCCAAGGCCCAGTACTTC.

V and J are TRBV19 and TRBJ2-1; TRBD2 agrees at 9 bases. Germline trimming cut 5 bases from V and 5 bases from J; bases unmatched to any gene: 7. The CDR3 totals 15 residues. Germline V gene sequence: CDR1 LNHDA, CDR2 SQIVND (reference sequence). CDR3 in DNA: TGTGCCAGTAGTTGGTCTAGCGGGGAGGACAATGAGCAGTTCTTC. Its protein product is CASSWSSGEDNEQFF.

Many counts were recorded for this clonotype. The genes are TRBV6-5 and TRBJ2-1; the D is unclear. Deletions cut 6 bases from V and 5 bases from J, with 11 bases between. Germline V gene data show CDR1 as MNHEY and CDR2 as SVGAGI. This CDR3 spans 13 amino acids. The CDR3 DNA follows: TGTGCCAGCAGGTCTGGGCCGAACAATGAGCAGTTCTTC. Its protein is CASRSGPNNEQFF.

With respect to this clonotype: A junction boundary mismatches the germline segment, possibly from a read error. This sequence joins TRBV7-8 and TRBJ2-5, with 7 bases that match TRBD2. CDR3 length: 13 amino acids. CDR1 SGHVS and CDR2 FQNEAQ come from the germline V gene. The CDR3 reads CANSLGGGETQYF. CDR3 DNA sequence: TGTGCCAACAGCTTGGGGGGGGGGGAGACCCAGTACTTC.

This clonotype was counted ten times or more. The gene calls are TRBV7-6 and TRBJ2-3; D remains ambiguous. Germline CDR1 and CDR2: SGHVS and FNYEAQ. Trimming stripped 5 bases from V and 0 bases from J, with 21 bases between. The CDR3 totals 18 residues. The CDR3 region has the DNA TGTGCCAGCAGCCAAATGGTGTCCCCTACCCACAGCACAGATACGCAGTATTTT. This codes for CASSQMVSPTHSTDTQYF.